Below are 2 T cell receptor beta chains sequenced from a single sample in a study of T cells after yellow fever vaccination. TCRdb passed the 5' RACE reads through MiXCR, listing each CDR3 protein once. The top ten clones hold 2.5% to 3.5% of a sample with about 220,000 distinct CDR3 sequences, less than 3.5% of them seen once. This specimen was CD4+ T cells sorted from PBMCs, taken 10 days after the yellow fever booster vaccination. These receptors came from a man younger than 30 who received the YFV17D yellow fever vaccine.

There are many counts of this clonotype. This chain links TRBV6-2 or TRBV6-3 with TRBJ1-2; D unclear. Germline CDR1 MNHEY, CDR2 SVGEGT. The CDR3 totals 14 residues. Trimming took 7 bases from V and 2 from J, leaving 14 bases between them. CDR3 sequence (DNA): TGTGCCAGCACCCCCCTAGGCCGCAACTATGGCTACACCTTC. As protein: CASTPLGRNYGYTF.

This clonotype was detected only a few times. V gene TRBV4-1 combines with J gene TRBJ2-5, with TRBD2 matching 7 bases. Trimming removed 0 bases from V and 1 base from J; junction bases left unmatched: 8. The CDR3 runs 17 residues. Per the germline V gene, CDR1 is MGHRA and CDR2 is YSYEKL. CDR3 protein: CASSQDGAGNAQETQYF. The CDR3 DNA is TGCGCCAGCAGCCAAGATGGAGCGGGAAACGCCCAAGAGACCCAGTACTTC.